Below are 9 T cell receptor beta chains sequenced from a single sample in a study of cytomegalovirus exposure and HLA in healthy donors. Measured with immunoSEQ multiplex PCR; TCRdb has only the in-frame clones, and not every one. In the table there are tens of thousands of clones, about 89% of which are singletons. Material: PBMCs. These TCRs come from a woman aged 18 to 35 in good health and CMV-seronegative.

V is TRBV9 and J is TRBJ1-1, with D possibly matching TRBD1 (6 bases). With 0 bases removed from V and 3 bases from J, the gap between germline ends came to 18 bases. The germline V gene has CDR1 SGDLS and CDR2 YYNGEE. The CDR3 contains 17 residues. Here the CDR3 reads CASSVALNRVGYTEAFF. The CDR3 bases are TGTGCCAGCAGCGTAGCTTTAAACAGGGTAGGGTACACTGAAGCTTTCTTT. The full variable domain, in which reference TRBV9 and TRBJ1-1 provide the parts outside the CDR3, is DSGVTQTPKHLITATGQRVTLRCSPRSGDLSVYWYQQSLDQGLQFLIQYYNGEERAKGNILERFSAQQFPDLHSELNLSSLELGDSALYFCASSVALNRVGYTEAFFGQGTRLTVV.

V usage is TRBV30 and J usage is TRBJ1-3, with 8 bases identical to TRBD1. The CDR3 loop spans 13 amino acids. Per the germline V gene, CDR1 is GTSNPN and CDR2 is SVGIG (reference sequence). The ends lost 8 bases at V and 0 bases at J; junction bases unmatched: 3. CDR3 coding DNA: TGTGCCGCGGACAGGGACTCTGGAAACACCATATATTTT. Amino acid sequence: CAADRDSGNTIYF.

The J gene is TRBJ2-1, the V gene TRBV6-5, with 10 positions matching TRBD2. The CDR3 is made up of 15 amino acids. After removal of 2 bases from V and 7 bases from J, the junction contained 5 bases not matched to a gene. CDR1 MNHEY and CDR2 SVGAGI come from the germline V gene. The CDR3 region is CASSYESGGENEQFF. The CDR3 DNA sequence: TGTGCCAGCAGTTACGAGAGCGGGGGGGAGAATGAGCAGTTCTTC.

This clone was counted once. The V and J genes are TRBV7-8 and TRBJ2-1; D possibly corresponds to TRBD2 (6 bases). CDR1 is SGHVS and CDR2 is FQNEAQ in the germline V gene. The CDR3 is 17 amino acids. Trimming cost V 0 bases and J 0 bases, with 12 bases left between them. CDR3 protein: CASSLASSASSYNEQFF. The CDR3 nucleotides are TGTGCCAGCAGCTTAGCCTCTAGCGCGAGCTCCTACAATGAGCAGTTCTTC.

The chain joins TRBV29-1 to TRBJ2-3; the match to TRBD2 covers 16 bases. The germline CDR1 and CDR2 sequences are SQVTM and ANQGSEA. Trimming took 1 base from V and 3 from J; bases not matched to a gene: 7. The CDR3 is 18 amino acids. The CDR3 DNA follows: TGCAGCGTTGAAGGGGGACTAGCGGGAGGGCTGGGGACAGATACGCAGTATTTT. As protein: CSVEGGLAGGLGTDTQYF.

The chain combines TRBV29-1 with TRBJ1-1; D not resolved. With 6 bases removed from V and 2 bases from J, the gap between germline ends came to 7 bases. CDR1 SQVTM and CDR2 ANQGSEA come from the germline V gene. The length of the CDR3 is 11 residues. The CDR3 nucleotides are TGCAGCGTCGGGTTAAACACTGAAGCTTTCTTT. Its translation: CSVGLNTEAFF.

The chain has TRBV18 and TRBJ2-2, with 10 bases matching TRBD1. The germline V gene has CDR1 KGHSH and CDR2 LQKENI. V lost 8 bases to trimming and J lost 0 bases; unmatched junction nucleotides: 3. CDR3 length: 15 amino acids. CDR3 coding DNA: TGTGCCAGCCAGGGACAGGGGACGAACACCGGGGAGCTGTTTTTT. This codes for CASQGQGTNTGELFF.

Notes on this clone: The identical CDR3 is also encoded by other nucleotide sequences in the sample. The chain combines TRBV6-5 with TRBJ1-2, with 9 bases fitting TRBD1. Germline loops: CDR1 MNHEY, CDR2 SVGAGI. CDR3 length equals 15 residues. Losses at the gene ends were 5 bases for V and 3 bases for J; bases not matched to a gene: 7. CDR3 in DNA: TGTGCCAGCAGTGCTCGGGACAGGGTGTACTATGGCTACACCTTC. It is translated as CASSARDRVYYGYTF.

The chain recombines TRBV28 with TRBJ1-2; a weak D match, TRBD1 (5 bases). From germline, CDR1 is MDHEN and CDR2 SYDVKM. V dropped 4 bases and J dropped 5 bases, with 20 bases sitting between them. The CDR3 is 16 amino acids. The CDR3 bases are TGTGCCAGCAGTTCGGACGCCGACAGATACCAATATGGCTACACCTTC. Its translation: CASSSDADRYQYGYTF.